These 11 T cell receptor beta chains came from one sample sequenced in a study of cytomegalovirus exposure and HLA in healthy donors (dated by TCRdb to 2017 to 2019). Preparation of the library involved the immunoSEQ multiplex PCR assay. For the multiplex PCR, a mixture combining 60 forward primers for TCR Vbeta segments and 13 reverse primers for TCR Jbeta segments was used. TCRdb obtained this table from immuneACCESS and retained in-frame rearrangements with V and J assigned. These tables miss some clones; where compared with another copy, unresolved V genes account for less than half of the shortfall, and the remainder is unexplained. This sample has some 110,000 clones in its table, and about four fifths of those were observed once. About 1.5% of the sample rests with the top ten. Material: PBMCs. Every receptor here comes from a man aged 45-65 years in good health and CMV-seronegative.

V is TRBV15 and J is TRBJ1-1; D is unclear. Looked up from germline, CDR1 is LNHNV and CDR2 is YYDKDF (reference sequence). This CDR3 contains 15 residues. Trimming removed 0 bases from V and 3 bases from J, with 11 bases in between. CDR3 bases: TGTGCCACCAGCAGAGATAAGACGGGATACACTGAAGCTTTCTTT. Its protein product is CATSRDKTGYTEAFF.

This clone was counted once. The V and J genes are TRBV28 and TRBJ2-3; possible D gene TRBD2, 6 bases. V lost 5 bases and J 10 bases, leaving 19 bases between the germline ends. The germline CDR1 and CDR2 sequences are MDHEN and SYDVKM. This CDR3 spans 14 amino acids. CDR3 sequence reads: CASSAIERVAAQYF. In DNA, the CDR3 is TGTGCCAGCAGTGCCATCGAGCGGGTCGCTGCGCAGTATTTT.

The chain couples TRBV30 to TRBJ2-1, with D possibly matching TRBD2 (6 bases). Germline CDR1 is GTSNPN and CDR2 is SVGIG (reference sequence). CDR3 length: 13 amino acids. The V end lost 2 bases, the J end lost 9 bases, and 14 bases lay between the germline ends. The CDR3 sequence is CAWSIGLPIEQFF. CDR3 bases: TGTGCCTGGAGTATTGGACTACCGATTGAGCAGTTCTTC.

The chain links TRBV12-5 to TRBJ1-2; D ambiguous. With 7 bases removed from V and 1 base from J, the gap between germline ends came to 10 bases. This CDR3 has 13 residues. The germline V gene has CDR1 LGHNT and CDR2 FRNRAP. The CDR3 region is CASALANNYGYTF. The CDR3 DNA is TGTGCTAGTGCCTTAGCCAATAACTATGGCTACACCTTC.

The chain uses TRBV5-1 and TRBJ1-4; D perhaps matches TRBD1 (5 bases). CDR1 is SGHRS, CDR2 YFSETQ, per germline. V was shortened by 7 bases and J by 3 bases, with 16 bases between the two germline ends. The CDR3 has 15 amino acids. The CDR3 nucleotides read TGCGCCAGCGCCATCCAGGGAGGGGCTAATGAAAAACTGTTTTTT. Residues: CASAIQGGANEKLFF.

This chain links TRBV7-6 with TRBJ2-5; TRBD2 matches at 10 bases. The CDR3 spans 15 residues. Germline CDR1 reads SGHVS; CDR2 reads FNYEAQ. V dropped 6 bases and J dropped 5; count of bases not matched to a gene: 9. The CDR3 DNA is TGTGCCAGCAGTGTAGCGGGGGGTCGGGGGGAGACCCAGTACTTC. Translation: CASSVAGGRGETQYF.

The rearrangement uses TRBV9 and TRBJ2-3; TRBD2 agrees at 8 bases. The ends lost 7 bases at V and 2 bases at J; junction bases unmatched: 15. CDR1 and CDR2 from the germline V gene are SGDLS and YYNGEE. The CDR3 runs 17 residues. The CDR3 nucleotides are TGTGCCAGCGCCCCTCGGGGAGCGGGGGACCTCACAGATACGCAGTATTTT. Protein: CASAPRGAGDLTDTQYF. The full variable domain, rest sourced from reference TRBV9 and TRBJ2-3, is DSGVTQTPKHLITATGQRVTLRCSPRSGDLSVYWYQQSLDQGLQFLIQYYNGEERAKGNILERFSAQQFPDLHSELNLSSLELGDSALYFCASAPRGAGDLTDTQYFGPGTRLTVL.

The chain employs TRBV19 and TRBJ2-6; tentatively, D is TRBD2 (6 bases). The CDR3 contains 16 residues. V shed 3 bases and J shed 2 bases, with 11 bases lying between them. Germline V gene sequence: CDR1 LNHDA, CDR2 SQIVND (reference sequence). The CDR3 protein is CASSIGGFAGANVLTF. The DNA for the CDR3 is TGTGCCAGTAGTATCGGGGGTTTTGCTGGGGCCAACGTCCTGACTTTC.

The rearrangement links TRBV7-2 to TRBJ2-1, with 7 bases fitting TRBD1. Germline CDR1 is SGHTA and CDR2 is FQGNSA. The CDR3 is 15 amino acids. Trimming removed 0 bases from V and 2 bases from J; junction bases left unmatched: 1. The CDR3: CASSLAGGAYNEQFF. Here the CDR3 DNA reads TGTGCCAGCAGCTTAGCAGGGGGCGCCTACAATGAGCAGTTCTTC.

The chain is built from TRBV30 and TRBJ1-2; TRBD1 matches at 12 bases. Trimming cost V 3 bases and J 5 bases; bases outside gene matches: 4. The CDR3 has 14 amino acids. Germline V gene data show CDR1 as GTSNPN and CDR2 as SVGIG (reference sequence). As DNA, the CDR3 is TGTGCCTGGAGGGGACAGGGGGCCCCTTATGGCTACACCTTC. Translated: CAWRGQGAPYGYTF. Looking up the rest from reference TRBV30 and TRBJ1-2 gives the full variable domain: SQTIHQWPATLVQPVGSPLSLECTVEGTSNPNLYWYRQAAGRGLQLLFYSVGIGQISSEVPQNLSASRPQDRQFILSSKKLLLSDSGFYLCAWRGQGAPYGYTFGSGTRLTVV.

V usage is TRBV5-5 and J usage is TRBJ1-1; D ambiguous. Trimming stripped 4 bases from V and 6 bases from J, with 10 bases between. CDR1 is SGHKS, CDR2 YYEKEE, per germline (reference sequence). The CDR3 is made up of 12 amino acids. CDR3 bases: TGTGCCAGCAGCGAGGTGATCGCTGAAGCTTTCTTT. Translating gives CASSEVIAEAFF.